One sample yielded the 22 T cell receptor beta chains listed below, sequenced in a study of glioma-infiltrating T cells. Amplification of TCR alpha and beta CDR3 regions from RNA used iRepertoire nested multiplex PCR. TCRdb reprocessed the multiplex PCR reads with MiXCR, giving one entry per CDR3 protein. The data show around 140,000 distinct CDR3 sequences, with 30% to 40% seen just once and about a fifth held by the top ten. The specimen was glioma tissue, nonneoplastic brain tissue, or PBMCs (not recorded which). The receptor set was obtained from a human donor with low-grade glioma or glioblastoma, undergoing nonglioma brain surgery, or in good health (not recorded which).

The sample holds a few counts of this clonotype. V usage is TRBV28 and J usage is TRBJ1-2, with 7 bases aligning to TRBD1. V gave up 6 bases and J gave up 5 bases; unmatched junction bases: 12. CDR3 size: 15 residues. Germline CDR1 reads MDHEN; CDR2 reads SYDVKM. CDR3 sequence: CASSTGGGGWYGYTF. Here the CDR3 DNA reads TGTGCCAGCAGCACTGGTGGAGGGGGCTGGTATGGCTACACCTTC.

The CDR3 DNA sequence: TGTGCCAGCAGCTTGCGGGCTAGCGGGGGCTACGAGCAGTACTTC. This encodes CASSLRASGGYEQYF. The V and J genes are TRBV5-4 and TRBJ2-7; TRBD2 matches at 10 bases. The CDR3 totals 15 residues. With V trimmed by 1 base and J by 3 bases, 4 bases remained unmatched. Germline lookup yields CDR1 SGHNT and CDR2 YYREEE (reference sequence).

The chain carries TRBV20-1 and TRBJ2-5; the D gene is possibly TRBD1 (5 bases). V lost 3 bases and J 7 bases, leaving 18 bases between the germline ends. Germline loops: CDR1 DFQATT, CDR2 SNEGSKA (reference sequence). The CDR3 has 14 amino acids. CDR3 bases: TGCAGTGCTAGCCCAGGACCCGAAAGGGGGACCCAGTACTTC. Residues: CSASPGPERGTQYF.

Here the CDR3 reads CASSSGKRGASEQFF. The CDR3 coding sequence is TGTGCCAGCAGTAGTGGAAAGCGGGGGGCCTCTGAGCAGTTCTTC. This chain uses TRBV6-1 with TRBJ2-1; 9 bases align to TRBD2. The CDR3 sequence is 15 residues long. J was trimmed by 9 bases and V by 5 bases; bases with no gene match: 11. The germline V gene has CDR1 MNHNS and CDR2 SASEGT.

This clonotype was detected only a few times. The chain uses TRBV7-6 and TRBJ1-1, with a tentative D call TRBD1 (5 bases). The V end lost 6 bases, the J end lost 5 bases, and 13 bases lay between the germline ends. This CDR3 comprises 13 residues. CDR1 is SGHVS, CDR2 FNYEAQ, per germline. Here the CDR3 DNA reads TGTGCCAGCAGTTGGGACGGGACTACTGAAGCTTTCTTT. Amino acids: CASSWDGTTEAFF.

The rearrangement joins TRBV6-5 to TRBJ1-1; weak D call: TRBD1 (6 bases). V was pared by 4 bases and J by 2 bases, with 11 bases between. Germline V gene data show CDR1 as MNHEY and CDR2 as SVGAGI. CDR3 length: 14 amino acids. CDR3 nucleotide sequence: TGTGCCAGCAGTTCCAACAGGGCTAACACTGAAGCTTTCTTT. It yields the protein CASSSNRANTEAFF.

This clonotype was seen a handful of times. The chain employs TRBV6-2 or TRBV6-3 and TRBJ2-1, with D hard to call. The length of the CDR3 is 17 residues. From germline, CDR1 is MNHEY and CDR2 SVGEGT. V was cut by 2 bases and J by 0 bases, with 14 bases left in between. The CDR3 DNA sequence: TGTGCCAGCAGTTACAGGCGGACGCTCCGCTCCTACAATGAGCAGTTCTTC. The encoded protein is CASSYRRTLRSYNEQFF.

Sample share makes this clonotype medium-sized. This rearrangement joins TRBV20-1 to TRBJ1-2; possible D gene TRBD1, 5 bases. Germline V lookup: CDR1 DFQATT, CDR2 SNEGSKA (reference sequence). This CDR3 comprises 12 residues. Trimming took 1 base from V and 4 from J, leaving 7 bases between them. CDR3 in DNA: TGCAGTGCTAGAGCCGGGACCTATGGCTACACCTTC. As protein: CSARAGTYGYTF.

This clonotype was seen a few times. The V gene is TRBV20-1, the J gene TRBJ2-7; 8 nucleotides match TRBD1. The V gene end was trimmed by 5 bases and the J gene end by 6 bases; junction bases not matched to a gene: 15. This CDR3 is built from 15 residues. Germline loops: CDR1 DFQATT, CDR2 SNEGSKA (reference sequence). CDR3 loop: CSAPGQEGFGVEQYF. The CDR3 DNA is TGCAGTGCTCCGGGACAGGAGGGTTTCGGGGTCGAGCAGTACTTC.

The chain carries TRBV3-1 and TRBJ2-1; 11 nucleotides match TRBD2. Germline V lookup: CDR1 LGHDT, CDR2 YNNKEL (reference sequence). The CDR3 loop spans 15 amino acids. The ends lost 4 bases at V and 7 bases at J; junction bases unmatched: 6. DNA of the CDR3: TGTGCCAGCAGCCCTACCGGGACTAGCGGTAATGAGCAGTTCTTC. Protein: CASSPTGTSGNEQFF.

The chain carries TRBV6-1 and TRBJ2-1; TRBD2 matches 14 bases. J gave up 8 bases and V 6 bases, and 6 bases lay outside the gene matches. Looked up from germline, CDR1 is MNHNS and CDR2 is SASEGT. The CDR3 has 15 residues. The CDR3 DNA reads TGTGCCAGCAGAAGACTAGCGGGGGGGCCACATGAGCAGTTCTTC. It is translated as CASRRLAGGPHEQFF.

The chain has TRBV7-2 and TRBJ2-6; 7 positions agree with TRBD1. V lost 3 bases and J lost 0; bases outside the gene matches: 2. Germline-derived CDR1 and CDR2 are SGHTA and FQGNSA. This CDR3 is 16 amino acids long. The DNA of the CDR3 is TGTGCCAGCAGCTTGAGGACAGGCTCTGGGGCCAACGTCCTGACTTTC. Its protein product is CASSLRTGSGANVLTF.

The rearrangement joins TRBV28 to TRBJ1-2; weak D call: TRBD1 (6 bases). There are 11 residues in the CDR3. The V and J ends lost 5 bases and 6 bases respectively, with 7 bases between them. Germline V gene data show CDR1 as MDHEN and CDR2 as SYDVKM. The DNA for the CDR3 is TGTGCCAGCAGTCGGACAGATGGCTACACCTTC. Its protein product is CASSRTDGYTF.

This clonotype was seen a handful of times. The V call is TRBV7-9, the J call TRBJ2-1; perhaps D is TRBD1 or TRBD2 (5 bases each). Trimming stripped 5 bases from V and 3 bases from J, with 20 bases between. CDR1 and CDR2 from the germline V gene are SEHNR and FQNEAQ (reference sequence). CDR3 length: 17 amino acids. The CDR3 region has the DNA TGTGCCAGCAGCCCAACTACCGGGACCCCGTTCTACAATGAGCAGTTCTTC. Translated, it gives CASSPTTGTPFYNEQFF.

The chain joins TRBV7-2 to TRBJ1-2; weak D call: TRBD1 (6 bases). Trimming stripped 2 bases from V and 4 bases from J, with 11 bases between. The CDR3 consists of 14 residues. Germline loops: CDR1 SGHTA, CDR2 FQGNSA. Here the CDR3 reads CASSLSGDRYGYTF. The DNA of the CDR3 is TGTGCCAGCAGCTTATCAGGGGATCGCTATGGCTACACCTTC.

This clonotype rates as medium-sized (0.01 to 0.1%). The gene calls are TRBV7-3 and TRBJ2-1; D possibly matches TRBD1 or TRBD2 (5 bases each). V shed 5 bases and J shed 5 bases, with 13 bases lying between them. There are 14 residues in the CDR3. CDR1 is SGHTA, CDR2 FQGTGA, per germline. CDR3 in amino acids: CASSHTGTNNEQFF. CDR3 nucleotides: TGTGCCAGCAGCCATACCGGGACCAACAATGAGCAGTTCTTC.

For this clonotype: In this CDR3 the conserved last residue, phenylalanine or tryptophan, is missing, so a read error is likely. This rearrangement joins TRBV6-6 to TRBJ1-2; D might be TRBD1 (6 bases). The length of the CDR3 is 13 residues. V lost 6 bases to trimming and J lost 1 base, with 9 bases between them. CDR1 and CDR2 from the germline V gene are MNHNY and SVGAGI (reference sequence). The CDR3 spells CASRVDSNYGYTV. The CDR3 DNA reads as TGTGCCAGCAGAGTGGACAGTAACTATGGCTACACCGTC.

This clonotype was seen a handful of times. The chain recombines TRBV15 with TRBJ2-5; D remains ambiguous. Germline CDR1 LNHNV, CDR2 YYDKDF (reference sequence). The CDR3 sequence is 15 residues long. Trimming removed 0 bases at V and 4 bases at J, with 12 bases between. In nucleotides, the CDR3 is TGTGCCACCAGCAGAGACTTTGTATCTCGAGAGACCCAGTACTTC. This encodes CATSRDFVSRETQYF.

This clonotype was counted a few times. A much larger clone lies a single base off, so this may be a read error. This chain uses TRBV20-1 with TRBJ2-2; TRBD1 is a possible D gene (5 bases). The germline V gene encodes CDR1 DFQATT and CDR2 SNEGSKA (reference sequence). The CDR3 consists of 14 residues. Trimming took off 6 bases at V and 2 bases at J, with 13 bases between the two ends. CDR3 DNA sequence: TGCAGTGCGGTGCCCGGACAAAACACCGGGGAGCTGTTTTTT. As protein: CSAVPGQNTGELFF.

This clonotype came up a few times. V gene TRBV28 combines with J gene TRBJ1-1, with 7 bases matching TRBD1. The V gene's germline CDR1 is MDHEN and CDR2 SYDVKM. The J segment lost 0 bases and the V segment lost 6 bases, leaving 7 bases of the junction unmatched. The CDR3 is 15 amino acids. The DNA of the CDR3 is TGTGCCAGCAGGACTACAGGGGACGTGAACACTGAAGCTTTCTTT. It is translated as CASRTTGDVNTEAFF.

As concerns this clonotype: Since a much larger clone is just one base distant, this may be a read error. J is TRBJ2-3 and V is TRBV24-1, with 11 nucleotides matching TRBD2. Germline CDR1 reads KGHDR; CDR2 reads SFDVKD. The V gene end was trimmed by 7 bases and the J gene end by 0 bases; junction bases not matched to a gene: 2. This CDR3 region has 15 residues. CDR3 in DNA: TGTGCCACCAGAGGACTAGCGGGTAGCACAGATACGCAGTATTTT. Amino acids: CATRGLAGSTDTQYF.

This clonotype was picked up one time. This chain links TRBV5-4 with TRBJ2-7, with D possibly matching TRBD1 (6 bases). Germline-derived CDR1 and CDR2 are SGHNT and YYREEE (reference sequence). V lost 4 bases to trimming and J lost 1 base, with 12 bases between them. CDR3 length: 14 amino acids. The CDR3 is CASSPTGNSYEQYF. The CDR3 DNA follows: TGTGCCAGCAGCCCGACAGGAAATTCCTACGAGCAGTACTTC. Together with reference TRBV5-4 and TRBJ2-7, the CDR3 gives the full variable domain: ETGVTQSPTHLIKTRGQQVTLRCSSQSGHNTVSWYQQALGQGPQFIFQYYREEENGRGNFPPRFSGLQFPNYSSELNVNALELDDSALYLCASSPTGNSYEQYFGPGTRLTVT.